The sequence of this T cell receptor (beta chain) was determined in a study of T-cell memory formation after mild COVID-19. CDR1 and CDR2 (germline): MNHNS, SASEGT. This CDR3 is 18 amino acids long. V lost 0 bases and J lost 5; bases outside the gene matches: 15. Regarding the study as a whole: A balance of CD4 and CD8 characterized clones contracting day 15 to 85, whereas later expanders leaned CD4+. The pre-infection memory compartment contained some responding clones, suggesting cross-reactive memory joined.

In TCRdb, the 5' RACE reads were re-called with MiXCR into one record per CDR3 protein. The sample has about 350,000 distinct CDR3 sequences, roughly 14% seen once; the top ten hold roughly 22%. About this clonotype itself: Its cognate antigen is unknown.

The sequencing input was PBMCs or a T cell subset sorted from them (not recorded which). This clonotype was obtained from a man aged 18-30 years who had mild COVID-19 (a few samples of this study predate the infection). Cell type and time point are not known. This chain connects TRBV6-1 to TRBJ2-5; 7 nucleotides align to TRBD1. CDR3 nucleotides: TGTGCCAGCAGTGAAGCTTTGGTAGCGTTCTCACAGGGGGAGACCCAGTACTTC. Amino acids: CASSEALVAFSQGETQYF.